What follows describes a single T cell receptor (beta chain). Its antigen remains unidentified. No much larger clonotype is one base removed from it; base qualities were not supplied. The data were obtained in a study of blood T cell repertoires in COVID-19 (dated by TCRdb to 2018 to 2020). Regarding the complete study: Samples from collaborators originated in the United States, Italy and Spain and spanned both the acute and convalescent phases of COVID-19. The prospective study material was composed of cDNA or gDNA derived from T cells, B-cell-depleted T cells, or PBMCs. Subjects who had been exposed to COVID-19, were actively infected with it, or had recovered from it provided the deeply sampled blood TCRbeta repertoires that made up the dataset. A freely available public database, intended as a resource for researchers studying the immune response to SARS-CoV-2, is where the repertoires were released. The samples were drawn from two sources: the first 160 participants of the ongoing ImmuneRACE study, and fewer than 1,500 subjects contributed by 6 global collaborators. A de-identified subject ID, COVID-19 status, age in years and sex were almost always included in the sample metadata. Where available, HLA class I and class II types were obtained from metadata supplied by the sample provider rather than from assay-based typing. The full study reports these points: Clinical and demographic metadata were provided uncurated, with the amount varying by source and participant.

There are 12 amino acids in the CDR3, from cysteine to phenylalanine inclusive. The only DNA kept is the CDR3, 36 bases in frame from the first base. V is pared back by 5 bases and J by 6 bases, with 8 bases lying between the germline termini. TCRbeta CDR3 regions were amplified from genomic DNA using the immunoSEQ Assay, a bias-controlled multiplex PCR. The source study handled its data this way. Within the assay, amplification of reference gene primers was used to estimate how many nucleated cells each sample contained. To quantify the absolute abundance of each unique TCRbeta CDR3 rearrangement, sequence reads were collapsed and filtered. For each sample, productive Simpson clonality was calculated as the square root of Simpson's diversity index across productive rearrangements. The source is immuneACCESS, and TCRdb retained only in-frame sequences with V and J called. Part of the clones is not carried over; for the studies checked, unresolved V genes explain less than half of this, and the remainder is unexplained. V, J and clone size reflect that table, while D and trimming were determined from the DNA. The sample table shows under 170,000 clones, and around 90% are seen once. The biggest ten clones account for approximately 4.1% of the sample.

Collaborating institutions collected whole blood in K2EDTA tubes following their own protocols. For TCRbeta analysis, collaborator samples were shipped as frozen whole blood, as isolated PBMCs, or as DNA extracted from either sample type. The sample comprised peripheral blood. This chain joins TRBV12-3 or TRBV12-4 to TRBJ2-1, and the D gene may be TRBD1, 5 bases matching. This TCR derives from a woman between 55 and 75 years old with active or convalescent COVID-19. The CDR3: CASSRGPNEQFF. The DNA sequence follows: TGTGCCAGCAGTAGGGGCCCCAATGAGCAGTTCTTC.